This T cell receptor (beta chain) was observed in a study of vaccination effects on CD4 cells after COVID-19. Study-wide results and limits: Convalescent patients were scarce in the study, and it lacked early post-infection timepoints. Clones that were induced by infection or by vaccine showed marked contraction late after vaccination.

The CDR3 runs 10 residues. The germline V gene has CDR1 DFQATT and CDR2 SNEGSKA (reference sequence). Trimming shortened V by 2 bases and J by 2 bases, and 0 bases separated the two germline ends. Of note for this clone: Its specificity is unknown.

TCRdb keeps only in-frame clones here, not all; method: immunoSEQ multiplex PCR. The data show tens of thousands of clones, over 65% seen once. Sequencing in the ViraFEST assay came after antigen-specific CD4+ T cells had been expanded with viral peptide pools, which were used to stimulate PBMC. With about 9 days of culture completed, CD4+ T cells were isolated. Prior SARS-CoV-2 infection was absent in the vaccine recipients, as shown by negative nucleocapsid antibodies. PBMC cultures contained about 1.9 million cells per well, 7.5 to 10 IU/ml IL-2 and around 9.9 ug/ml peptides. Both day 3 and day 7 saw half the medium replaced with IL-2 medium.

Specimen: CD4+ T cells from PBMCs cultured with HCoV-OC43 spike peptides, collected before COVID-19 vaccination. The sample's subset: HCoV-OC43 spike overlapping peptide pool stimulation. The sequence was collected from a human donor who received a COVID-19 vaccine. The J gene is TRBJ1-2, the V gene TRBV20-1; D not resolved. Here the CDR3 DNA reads TGCAGTGCTAGAAACTATGGCTACACCTTC. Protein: CSARNYGYTF.